This T cell receptor (beta chain) emerged from a study of siplizumab effects on memory and regulatory T cells. Germline lookup yields CDR1 ENHRY and CDR2 SYGVKD. The CDR3 loop spans 17 amino acids. Trimming took 0 bases from V and 4 from J; bases not matched to a gene: 9. Assay used: immunoSEQ multiplex PCR; TCRdb lists only in-frame clones, some missing. The data show about 110,000 clones, just under 95% seen once. V is TRBV10-3 and J is TRBJ2-3; 8 bases are a match to TRBD1. The material sequenced was CD4+ T cells sorted from blood. This sequence was found in a human donor in good health. CDR3 sequence: CAISESIGQGPPDTQYF. DNA of the CDR3: TGTGCCATCAGTGAGTCGATTGGACAGGGACCACCAGATACGCAGTATTTT.